This T cell receptor beta chain was profiled in a study of shared clonotypes between healthy human individuals. Study at large: Each donor's CD8 memory used one plate, CD8 naive two, each CD4 subset three. Study-wide points: Enrolling few donors narrowed the genetic and exposure-history diversity that was represented.

CDR3 length: 17 amino acids. V lost 3 bases, J lost 6 bases, and 10 bases stayed unmatched. The germline V gene encodes CDR1 MNHEY and CDR2 SMNVEV (reference sequence). Concerning this clone itself: Its target is unknown.

Researchers divided each subset's genomic DNA evenly across several immunoSEQ plates. Assay used: immunoSEQ multiplex PCR; TCRdb lists only in-frame clones, some missing. The table has around 1.6 million clones, 95% to 99% seen once. The clonotype comes from a man aged 30-40 years in good health. The chain carries TRBV27 and TRBJ2-3; 12 nucleotides line up with TRBD2. The specimen was naive CD4+ T cells sorted from blood. The subset denotes: CD45RA+ positively selected. The CDR3 loop is CASSFARLAGVSDTQYF. For the CDR3, the DNA is TGTGCCAGCAGTTTCGCCAGACTAGCGGGAGTTTCGGATACGCAGTATTTT.